This passage covers 25 T cell receptor beta chains from one sample sequenced in a study of blood T cell repertoires in COVID-19 (dated by TCRdb to the early 2020s). The receptor library was made with the immunoSEQ multiplex PCR assay. TCRdb took over this immuneACCESS table, retaining in-frame rearrangements with V and J assigned. Such tables are incomplete; in checked studies, under half of the missing clones stem from an unresolved V gene, and the remainder is unexplained. The sample records about 170,000 clones, more than 75% of which are singletons. The leading ten clones occupy more than 2% of the sample. Sequencing used peripheral blood. Receptors were obtained from a man in his forties or fifties who had recovered from COVID-19.

The J gene is TRBJ2-1, the V gene TRBV7-2, with 8 positions matching TRBD2. CDR1 is SGHTA and CDR2 is FQGNSA in the germline V gene. V lost 2 bases and J lost 3; bases outside the gene matches: 3. The CDR3 contains 15 residues. The chain's CDR3 is CASSLLAGIYNEQFF. Here the CDR3 DNA reads TGTGCCAGCAGCTTATTAGCGGGAATCTACAATGAGCAGTTCTTC.

This chain connects TRBV6-2 or TRBV6-3 to TRBJ2-2; unclear D gene. The germline V and J ends were trimmed by 2 bases and 6 bases, with 10 bases remaining between them. Per the germline V gene, CDR1 is MNHEY and CDR2 is SVGEGT. The CDR3 extends over 14 amino acids. CDR3 region: CASSYKVGAGELFF. For the CDR3, the DNA is TGTGCCAGCAGTTACAAAGTAGGAGCCGGGGAGCTGTTTTTT.

The count of this clone is one. This chain links TRBV7-9 with TRBJ1-6, with 8 bases that match TRBD1. There are 15 residues in the CDR3. Germline trimming cut 5 bases from V and 14 bases from J; bases unmatched to any gene: 14. The germline V gene has CDR1 SEHNR and CDR2 FQNEAQ (reference sequence). In DNA, the CDR3 is TGTGCCAGCAGCCCAACTGGACAGGGCAAGGTATCCCTCCACTTT. Residues: CASSPTGQGKVSLHF.

This chain connects TRBV20-1 to TRBJ2-1; D remains unclear. Germline lookup yields CDR1 DFQATT and CDR2 SNEGSKA (reference sequence). The CDR3 loop spans 11 amino acids. The V end lost 3 bases, the J end lost 9 bases, and 9 bases lay between the germline ends. As DNA, the CDR3 is TGCAGTGCTAGCAGCGCTGGTGAGCAGTTCTTC. This gives the protein CSASSAGEQFF.

The V and J genes are TRBV9 and TRBJ2-5, with 12 bases lining up with TRBD2. Germline values: CDR1 SGDLS, CDR2 YYNGEE. V was clipped by 3 bases and J by 1 base; unmatched bases: 4. The CDR3 sequence is 16 residues long. The CDR3, as DNA: TGTGCCAGCAGCGCCTTACTAGCGGGGGGCCAAGAGACCCAGTACTTC. Protein product: CASSALLAGGQETQYF.

The chain couples TRBV30 to TRBJ2-1; 10 nucleotides match TRBD2. CDR3 length equals 15 residues. With V trimmed by 8 bases and J by 8 bases, 15 bases remained unmatched. The germline gives CDR1 GTSNPN, CDR2 SVGIG (reference sequence). Here the CDR3 reads CAGAGPAGGPDEQFF. The CDR3 nucleotides are TGTGCCGGGGCGGGCCCAGCGGGGGGGCCAGATGAGCAGTTCTTC.

The genes are TRBV27 and TRBJ1-6; D is uncertain. The CDR3 extends over 16 amino acids. V was cut by 5 bases and J by 7 bases, with 18 bases left in between. Germline values: CDR1 MNHEY, CDR2 SMNVEV (reference sequence). The DNA of the CDR3 is TGTGCCAGCAGTCCCACCGGTGGCAGGATGAATTCACCCCTCCACTTT. Its protein product is CASSPTGGRMNSPLHF.

The CDR3 reads CASNSEETGANVLTF. Here the CDR3 DNA reads TGTGCCAGCAACTCAGAGGAGACTGGGGCCAACGTCCTGACTTTC. V gene TRBV3-1 (or the pseudogene TRBV3-2) combines with J gene TRBJ2-6; D is ambiguous. CDR1 is LGHDT and CDR2 is YNNKEL in the germline V gene (reference sequence). The CDR3 has 15 amino acids. V gave up 7 bases and J gave up 2 bases, with 12 bases separating them.

The chain carries TRBV6-5 and TRBJ2-3, with D perhaps matching TRBD2 (7 bases). V was trimmed by 6 bases and J by 4 bases, leaving 14 bases between them. The CDR3 has 14 residues. CDR1 is MNHEY, CDR2 SVGAGI, per germline. The CDR3 sequence: CASSGTGGPDTQYF. CDR3 bases: TGTGCCAGCAGCGGGACCGGGGGGCCAGATACGCAGTATTTT.

V gene TRBV11-2 combines with J gene TRBJ2-7; TRBD1 aligns across 7 bases. V trimming: 4 bases; J trimming: 1 base; junction bases outside the gene matches: 1. CDR1 and CDR2 (germline): SGHAT, FQNNGV. The CDR3 has 13 amino acids. This chain's CDR3 is CASSSTGSYEQYF. For the CDR3, the DNA is TGTGCCAGCAGCTCGACAGGGTCCTACGAGCAGTACTTC.

The gene calls are TRBV6-6 and TRBJ2-7; possible D gene TRBD1, 5 bases. CDR3 size: 13 residues. Deletions cut 5 bases from V and 2 bases from J, with 10 bases between. CDR1 and CDR2 from the germline V gene are MNHNY and SVGAGI (reference sequence). The CDR3 sequence is CASSGAGTYEQYF. As DNA, the CDR3 is TGTGCCAGCAGTGGGGCAGGCACCTACGAGCAGTACTTC.

This clone has only one observation. The rearrangement joins TRBV5-1 to TRBJ2-2, with D possibly matching TRBD2 (5 bases). Trimming took off 0 bases at V and 4 bases at J, with 7 bases between the two ends. The CDR3 contains 14 residues. From germline, CDR1 is SGHRS and CDR2 YFSETQ. CDR3: CASSLALGTGELFF. CDR3 bases: TGCGCCAGCAGCTTGGCACTAGGCACCGGGGAGCTGTTTTTT.

V usage is TRBV4-3 and J usage is TRBJ2-3; tentative D call: TRBD2 (6 bases). Trimming removed 0 bases at V and 5 bases at J, with 12 bases between. Germline CDR1 is LGHNA and CDR2 is YSLEER. CDR3 length equals 15 residues. CDR3 DNA sequence: TGCGCCAGCAGCCAAGAGCCAGTGGAGGGAGATACGCAGTATTTT. It specifies CASSQEPVEGDTQYF.

The chain carries TRBV18 and TRBJ1-1, with 7 bases aligning to TRBD1. The length of the CDR3 is 15 residues. CDR1 and CDR2 from the germline V gene are KGHSH and LQKENI. V lost 3 bases and J lost 1; bases outside the gene matches: 5. CDR3 protein: CASSPDRAANTEAFF. CDR3 DNA sequence: TGTGCCAGCTCACCCGACAGGGCAGCGAACACTGAAGCTTTCTTT.

V gene TRBV5-6 combines with J gene TRBJ2-2, with 12 bases aligning to TRBD2. This CDR3 region has 19 residues. The germline V gene encodes CDR1 SGHDT and CDR2 YYEEEE. Losses at the gene ends were 6 bases for V and 8 bases for J; bases not matched to a gene: 20. The CDR3 nucleotides are TGTGCCAGCACCCCGAGGACTAGCGGGACCTCTCTAGGATTAGGGGAGCTGTTTTTT. Encoded protein: CASTPRTSGTSLGLGELFF.

This chain connects TRBV29-1 to TRBJ1-3, with 7 bases fitting TRBD1. Per the germline V gene, CDR1 is SQVTM and CDR2 is ANQGSEA. The CDR3 extends over 14 amino acids. V trimming: 7 bases; J trimming: 0 bases; junction bases outside the gene matches: 6. The CDR3 sequence is CSASTGASGNTIYF. CDR3 in DNA: TGCAGCGCATCCACAGGGGCCTCTGGAAACACCATATATTTT. The full variable domain, its missing parts supplied by reference TRBV29-1 and TRBJ1-3, is SAVISQKPSRDICQRGTSLTIQCQVDSQVTMMFWYRQQPGQSLTLIATANQGSEATYESGFVIDKFPISRPNLTFSTLTVSNMSPEDSSIYLCSASTGASGNTIYFGEGSWLTVV.

The chain recombines TRBV19 with TRBJ2-1; no reliable D call. The CDR3 consists of 11 residues. The germline gives CDR1 LNHDA, CDR2 SQIVND (reference sequence). V was shortened by 4 bases and J by 8 bases, with 6 bases between the two germline ends. CDR3: CASSKRDEQFF. As DNA, the CDR3 is TGTGCCAGTAGTAAACGGGATGAGCAGTTCTTC.

V usage is TRBV5-1 and J usage is TRBJ1-1, with 7 bases identical to TRBD1. This CDR3 is 15 amino acids long. Germline assignment: CDR1 SGHRS and CDR2 YFSETQ. Unmatched junction bases numbered 3, after V lost 1 base and J lost 0 bases. CDR3 residues: CASSLLDRVNTEAFF. CDR3 DNA: TGCGCCAGCAGCTTGTTAGACAGGGTGAACACTGAAGCTTTCTTT.

V and J are TRBV5-1 and TRBJ1-4; weak D call: TRBD1 (6 bases). Germline V gives CDR1 SGHRS, CDR2 YFSETQ. The germline V and J ends were trimmed by 0 bases and 4 bases, with 13 bases remaining between them. The CDR3 has 16 residues. The CDR3 DNA reads TGCGCCAGCAGCTTGGTCGGGGGGCTGGGTAATGAAAAACTGTTTTTT. Translation gives CASSLVGGLGNEKLFF.

The chain joins TRBV15 to TRBJ2-1; possible D gene TRBD2, 6 bases. Trimming shortened V by 1 base and J by 6 bases, and 16 bases separated the two germline ends. The CDR3 spans 16 residues. Germline V gene data show CDR1 as LNHNV and CDR2 as YYDKDF (reference sequence). CDR3 amino acids: CATSRVGPAGLNEQFF. The CDR3 bases are TGTGCCACCAGCAGAGTCGGGCCAGCGGGCCTCAATGAGCAGTTCTTC.

The chain has TRBV28 and TRBJ1-5, with 12 bases aligning to TRBD1. Germline values: CDR1 MDHEN, CDR2 SYDVKM. The CDR3 is 15 residues long. J was trimmed by 3 bases and V by 4 bases; bases with no gene match: 1. The CDR3 DNA sequence: TGTGCCAGCAGTTGGGACAGGGGGCCCAATCAGCCCCAGCATTTT. As protein: CASSWDRGPNQPQHF. Full variable domain (rest looked up from reference TRBV28 and TRBJ1-5): DVKVTQSSRYLVKRTGEKVFLECVQDMDHENMFWYRQDPGLGLRLIYFSYDVKMKEKGDIPEGYSVSREKKERFSLILESASTNQTSMYLCASSWDRGPNQPQHFGDGTRLSIL.

This chain uses TRBV27 with TRBJ1-6, with TRBD1 as a possible D gene (6 bases). Per the germline V gene, CDR1 is MNHEY and CDR2 is SMNVEV (reference sequence). The V end lost 6 bases, the J end lost 0 bases, and 15 bases lay between the germline ends. This CDR3 contains 17 residues. The DNA for the CDR3 is TGTGCCAGCAGCGCCACAGGGTCGAGCTCCTATAATTCACCCCTCCACTTT. It yields the protein CASSATGSSSYNSPLHF.

This clone was found once. The V gene is TRBV10-2, the J gene TRBJ2-3, with D tentatively TRBD1 (7 bases). CDR3 size: 15 residues. V gave up 6 bases and J gave up 4 bases, with 17 bases separating them. The germline V gene encodes CDR1 WSHSY and CDR2 SAAADI. The CDR3 nucleotides are TGCGCCAGCAGGGAGGGGGCGGGATTGGCAGATACGCAGTATTTT. This gives the protein CASREGAGLADTQYF.

The CDR3, as DNA: TGTGCCAGCAGCAGCCGGCCCTCGGGCTATGGCTACACCTTC. Its protein is CASSSRPSGYGYTF. The chain combines TRBV9 with TRBJ1-2; D is unclear. The CDR3 consists of 14 residues. V gave up 4 bases and J gave up 4 bases, with 14 bases separating them. In germline, CDR1 is SGDLS, CDR2 YYNGEE.

This chain links TRBV6-5 with TRBJ1-1, with TRBD1 matching 8 bases. CDR3 size: 12 residues. J gave up 10 bases and V 7 bases, and 8 bases lay outside the gene matches. Germline lookup yields CDR1 MNHEY and CDR2 SVGAGI. CDR3 DNA: TGTGCCAGCACCCGGACAGGGCCGTTAGCTTTCTTT. Encoded protein: CASTRTGPLAFF.